A single sample is the source of the 5 T cell receptor beta chains below, sequenced in a study of naive and memory T cell subsets. Study-wide points: A few larger clonotypes appeared in naive repertoires, especially CD8, possibly memory cells re-expressing CD45RA.

Both TRBC1 and TRBC2 were covered by a beta constant-region primer of two equimolar oligonucleotides. The ligated cDNA underwent four PCR rounds using SP2 and nested alpha and beta constant-region primers. TCRdb fed the UMI-ligation and nested PCR reads into MiXCR, producing one record per CDR3 protein. The sample includes approximately 100,000 distinct CDR3 sequences, more than 12% seen only once; the top ten take 2.8%. No antigen has been assigned to these receptors. The sequenced material came from naive CD8+ T cells from blood. The receptors were gathered from a human donor in good health.

The rearrangement joins TRBV6-6 to TRBJ1-1; D gene unclear. The V end was cut by 0 bases, the J end by 3 bases, with 11 bases between. This CDR3 is built from 15 residues. The germline V gene encodes CDR1 MNHNY and CDR2 SVGAGI (reference sequence). CDR3 coding DNA: TGTGCCAGCAGTTACTCCGGACTCCTGGACACTGAAGCTTTCTTT. This translates into CASSYSGLLDTEAFF.

The genes are TRBV27 and TRBJ2-3; D gene unclear. Trimming left V 1 base short and J 6 bases short, with 8 bases between. Germline loops: CDR1 MNHEY, CDR2 SMNVEV (reference sequence). This CDR3 comprises 13 residues. The CDR3 nucleotides read TGTGCCAGCAGTTTATTTGATCCGGATACGCAGTATTTT. Protein sequence: CASSLFDPDTQYF.

The V call is TRBV15, the J call TRBJ2-1; a weak D match, TRBD2 (5 bases). The length of the CDR3 is 14 residues. Trimming cost V 5 bases and J 5 bases, with 13 bases left between them. CDR1 and CDR2 from the germline V gene are LNHNV and YYDKDF (reference sequence). The CDR3 DNA reads TGTGCCACCAGCTGGACCGGGAATAACAATGAGCAGTTCTTC. Its protein is CATSWTGNNNEQFF.

Only a few counts were recorded for this clonotype. The chain links TRBV12-3 or TRBV12-4 to TRBJ2-7; TRBD2 agrees at 10 bases. V lost 6 bases to trimming and J lost 0 bases; unmatched junction nucleotides: 5. This CDR3 contains 15 residues. CDR3 sequence: CASSHGLADSYEQYF. The CDR3 DNA is TGTGCCAGCAGCCACGGACTAGCGGACTCCTACGAGCAGTACTTC.

This clonotype occurred many times. The V and J genes are TRBV19 and TRBJ2-7; the D gene is possibly TRBD1 (6 bases). Trimming cost V 6 bases and J 4 bases, with 13 bases left between them. Germline CDR1 LNHDA, CDR2 SQIVND (reference sequence). There are 13 residues in the CDR3. The CDR3 loop reads CASRPTGAYEQYF. The CDR3 region has the DNA TGTGCCAGTAGGCCGACAGGCGCTTACGAGCAGTACTTC.